This entry lists 2 T cell receptor beta chains sequenced from one sample in a study of beta chain features in type 1 diabetes. The whole isolated RNA underwent reverse transcription, so sequencing captured expressed TCRB transcripts. Method: immunoSEQ multiplex PCR; TCRdb's copy keeps in-frame clones and lacks some. Altogether roughly 300,000 clones are present, 8% being singletons, with the ten largest covering 0.44%. Sequencing was done on a sample of central memory CD4+ T cells from blood. These receptors originate from a woman aged 18-35 years in good health.

J is TRBJ2-1 and V is TRBV11-3; D ambiguous. CDR1 and CDR2 from the germline V gene are SGHNT and YENEEA. Deletions cut 0 bases from V and 4 bases from J, with 7 bases between. The length of the CDR3 is 14 residues. Written as DNA, the CDR3 is TGTGCCAGCAGCTTAGAAGGCAAGTACAATGAGCAGTTCTTC. Residues: CASSLEGKYNEQFF.

This chain connects TRBV28 to TRBJ2-4; 9 bases line up with TRBD2. The CDR3 has 15 amino acids. Germline V gene data show CDR1 as MDHEN and CDR2 as SYDVKM. V shed 5 bases and J 4 bases; nucleotides not matched to a gene: 6. DNA for the CDR3: TGTGCCAGCAGTGACCCGGGACTAGCTAAAAACATTCAGTACTTC. It encodes CASSDPGLAKNIQYF.